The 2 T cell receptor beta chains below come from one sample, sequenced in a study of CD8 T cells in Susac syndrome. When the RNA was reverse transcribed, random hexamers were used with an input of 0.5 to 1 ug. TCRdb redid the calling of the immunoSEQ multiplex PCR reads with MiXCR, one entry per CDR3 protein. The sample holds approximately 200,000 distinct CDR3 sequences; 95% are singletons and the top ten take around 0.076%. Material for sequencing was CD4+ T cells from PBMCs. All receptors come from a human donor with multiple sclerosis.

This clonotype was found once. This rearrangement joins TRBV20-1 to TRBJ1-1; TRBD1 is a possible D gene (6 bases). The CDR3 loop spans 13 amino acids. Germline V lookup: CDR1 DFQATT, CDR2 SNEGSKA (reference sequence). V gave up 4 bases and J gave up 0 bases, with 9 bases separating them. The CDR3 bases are TGCAGTGCTAACCGACAGGTGAACACTGAAGCTTTCTTT. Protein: CSANRQVNTEAFF.

In DNA, the CDR3 is TGTGCCAGCAGTGAGCATAAGACGGATACGAACACTGAAGCTTTCTTT. Its translation is CASSEHKTDTNTEAFF. The chain has TRBV25-1 and TRBJ1-1; no definite D call. V was cut by 3 bases and J by 1 base, with 15 bases left in between. In germline, CDR1 is MGHDK, CDR2 SYGVNS. The CDR3 runs 16 residues.